This TCR beta chain stems from a study of OX40 agonist ivuxolimab in advanced cancers. Concerning the study at large: Ivuxolimab was a fully human IgG2 agonistic monoclonal antibody targeting the costimulatory receptor OX40 (CD134). Intravenous ivuxolimab was administered to patients every 2 weeks at six dose levels: 0.01, 0.1, 0.3, 1.5, 3 and 10 mg/kg. Among the roughly 54 dose-escalation patients, approximately 20 had hepatocellular carcinoma, roughly 15 melanoma, 9 renal cell carcinoma and 9 head and neck cancer. In the dose-escalation cohort, more than 75% of patients were male, and the mean age was approximately 55 years, with a range of about 23 to 90. Patients were allowed to have had prior anti-PD-1, anti-PD-L1 or anti-CTLA-4 therapy, and roughly two fifths of the dose-escalation patients had been treated with checkpoint inhibitors. Partial responses occurred in three dose-escalation patients, of whom one had hepatocellular carcinoma and two had cutaneous melanoma. The purpose of peripheral TCRbeta sequencing was to test whether ivuxolimab changed TCR sequence diversity and led to clonal T-cell expansion. The paper reports the monotherapy dose-escalation portion (N of about 54 patients) of the phase I ivuxolimab trial.

Genomic DNA was extracted from sorted cells for sequencing of the TCRbeta CDR3 region. The immunoSEQ Assay was used for sequencing of TCRbeta CDR3 regions. TCRdb's version of the immuneACCESS table is confined to in-frame rearrangements and falls short of the full clone set. An unresolved V gene accounts for under half of the shortfall where checked; the remainder is of unknown origin. Recorded for this sample are about 70,000 clones; approximately 78% of them occurred a single time. The ten largest clones add up to approximately 5% of the sample. The trial excluded patients who had a history of autoimmune disease or who were on systemic immunosuppression. Peripheral blood for TCR sequencing was collected from all dose cohorts at baseline, on cycle 4 day 1, and on cycle 7 day 1. The samples were drawn from a first-in-human, open-label, multicenter phase I dose-escalation trial of ivuxolimab. The trial enrolled adults with locally advanced or metastatic head and neck squamous cell, hepatocellular, melanoma or renal cell carcinoma. Before TCR sequencing, CD4+ and CD8+ T cells were separately sorted from peripheral blood.

A note on this clone: No cognate antigen has been identified for it. Nothing much larger sits one base from this clone, and base qualities are not available.

Broader findings and caveats from the paper: Low levels of normalized T-cell clonal expansion were also seen in some patients who did not respond. Partial responders in the 0.1-3.0 mg/kg groups had among the lowest normalized peripheral clonal expansion, especially among CD8+ T cells. Antigen specificity was not determined for the clonally expanded peripheral T cells. At doses from 0.1 to 3.0 mg/kg, clonal expansion was seen in both CD4+ and CD8+ blood T cells between baseline and week 6. After ivuxolimab, expanded clones were on average more numerous among CD8+ T cells than among CD4+ T cells.

The sequence was collected from an adult with an advanced solid tumor such as melanoma, head and neck, liver or kidney cancer. Sequenced material: CD4+ or CD8+ T cells sorted from blood, taken in a trial of the OX40 agonist ivuxolimab.

The DNA sequence is TGTGCCAGCTCCCCTGGGGCTAATGAAAAACTGTTTTTT. This is translated as CASSPGANEKLFF. The sequence links TRBV18 to TRBJ1-4; the D gene is not confidently resolved. V is reduced by 6 bases and J by 3 bases, leaving a spacing of 8 bases between them. CDR1 KGHSH and CDR2 LQKENI were looked up in the germline V gene. The CDR3, cysteine through phenylalanine, is 13 amino acids long. The DNA shown is the 39-base CDR3, in frame from base 1.